Presented here are 20 T cell receptor beta chains from one specimen sequenced in a study of cytomegalovirus exposure and HLA in healthy donors. The PCR employed 60 Vbeta primers together with 13 Jbeta primers. Sequenced by immunoSEQ multiplex PCR; TCRdb stores in-frame clones only, minus some. The table includes some 110,000 clones, 60% to 80% detected once. The sample taken for sequencing was PBMCs. The receptors were sampled from a female donor in good health and CMV-seronegative.

This chain uses TRBV7-3 with TRBJ2-1, with no clear D. The CDR3 has 13 amino acids. V dropped 2 bases and J dropped 9 bases, with 11 bases sitting between them. The germline V gene encodes CDR1 SGHTA and CDR2 FQGTGA. The CDR3 spells CASSLERSREQFF. The CDR3 nucleotides are TGTGCCAGCAGCTTAGAAAGGAGCCGTGAGCAGTTCTTC.

V and J are TRBV7-4 and TRBJ2-1, with D possibly being TRBD2 (6 bases). Germline loops: CDR1 SGHVT, CDR2 SQSDAQ. V dropped 1 base and J dropped 7 bases, with 20 bases sitting between them. The CDR3 runs to 17 residues. In nucleotides, the CDR3 is TGTGCCAGCAGCTTAGATTTGGAGGCGGGACCAGGTAATGAGCAGTTCTTC. It translates to CASSLDLEAGPGNEQFF. The full variable domain, completed using reference TRBV7-4 and TRBJ2-1, is GAGVSQSPRYKVAKRGRDVALRCDSISGHVTLYWYRQTLGQGSEVLTYSQSDAQRDKSGRPSGRFSAERPERSVSTLKIQRTEQGDSAVYLCASSLDLEAGPGNEQFFGPGTRLTVL.

The V call is TRBV19, the J call TRBJ2-7; 11 bases align to TRBD2. Per the germline V gene, CDR1 is LNHDA and CDR2 is SQIVND (reference sequence). This CDR3 comprises 16 residues. The V gene end was trimmed by 3 bases and the J gene end by 0 bases; junction bases not matched to a gene: 4. The CDR3 sequence: CASSMGLADISYEQYF. In nucleotides, the CDR3 is TGTGCCAGTAGTATGGGACTAGCGGATATCTCCTACGAGCAGTACTTC.

The chain has TRBV5-5 and TRBJ2-3, with D possibly TRBD2 on 7 matching bases. The V end was cut by 0 bases, the J end by 5 bases, with 13 bases between. The CDR3 consists of 15 residues. The germline CDR1 and CDR2 sequences are SGHKS and YYEKEE (reference sequence). CDR3 sequence reads: CASSLVSGGLDTQYF. CDR3 in DNA: TGTGCCAGCAGCTTGGTTTCGGGGGGCCTAGATACGCAGTATTTT.

J is TRBJ2-7 and V is TRBV4-1, with TRBD2 identical over 10 bases. V dropped 0 bases and J dropped 4; count of bases not matched to a gene: 12. Germline V gene lookup returns CDR1 MGHRA and CDR2 YSYEKL. The CDR3 consists of 18 residues. The CDR3: CASSQDPRAGGRGYEQYF. The CDR3 nucleotides are TGCGCCAGCAGCCAAGATCCCCGAGCGGGAGGGCGGGGATACGAGCAGTACTTC.

The chain has TRBV18 and TRBJ1-3, with unresolved D. This CDR3 has 16 amino acids. Germline CDR1 KGHSH, CDR2 LQKENI. V gave up 1 base and J gave up 0 bases, with 10 bases separating them. The CDR3 DNA follows: TGTGCCAGCTCACCACGGGCAGTTTCCTCTGGAAACACCATATATTTT. The encoded protein is CASSPRAVSSGNTIYF.

The chain joins TRBV5-6 to TRBJ2-2; 7 bases are shared with TRBD2. The CDR3 extends over 16 amino acids. CDR1 and CDR2 from the germline V gene are SGHDT and YYEEEE. The V gene end was trimmed by 2 bases and the J gene end by 4 bases; junction bases not matched to a gene: 8. In DNA form, the CDR3 reads TGTGCCAGCAGCTTCCCTGACGGGGAGGGCACCGGGGAGCTGTTTTTT. This encodes CASSFPDGEGTGELFF. The complete variable domain, with remaining parts taken from reference TRBV5-6 and TRBJ2-2, reads DAGVTQSPTHLIKTRGQQVTLRCSPKSGHDTVSWYQQALGQGPQFIFQYYEEEERQRGNFPDRFSGHQFPNYSSELNVNALLLGDSALYLCASSFPDGEGTGELFFGEGSRLTVL.

The CDR3 sequence is CASSPGSTGGKETQYF. In DNA, the CDR3 is TGTGCCAGCTCACCAGGCAGCACAGGGGGGAAAGAGACCCAGTACTTC. The chain joins TRBV18 to TRBJ2-5; 8 bases map to TRBD1. Germline lookup yields CDR1 KGHSH and CDR2 LQKENI. The CDR3 has 16 residues. With V trimmed by 2 bases and J by 3 bases, 8 bases remained unmatched.

CDR3 sequence: CASSSISLDRGQGNTIYF. CDR3 DNA sequence: TGTGCCAGCAGTTCTATCTCCCTTGACAGGGGGCAGGGAAACACCATATATTTT. The chain has TRBV28 and TRBJ1-3; 10 nucleotides line up with TRBD1. This CDR3 region has 18 residues. J was trimmed by 4 bases and V by 4 bases; bases with no gene match: 13. The germline gives CDR1 MDHEN, CDR2 SYDVKM. Full variable domain (missing parts from reference TRBV28 and TRBJ1-3): DVKVTQSSRYLVKRTGEKVFLECVQDMDHENMFWYRQDPGLGLRLIYFSYDVKMKEKGDIPEGYSVSREKKERFSLILESASTNQTSMYLCASSSISLDRGQGNTIYFGEGSWLTVV.

The genes are TRBV5-1 and TRBJ2-1; tentatively, D is TRBD1 (6 bases). The CDR3 sequence is 13 residues long. Germline assignment: CDR1 SGHRS and CDR2 YFSETQ. V was trimmed by 2 bases and J by 7 bases, leaving 10 bases between them. The CDR3 protein is CASSLQGLNEQFF. In DNA, the CDR3 is TGCGCCAGCAGCTTACAGGGTTTGAATGAGCAGTTCTTC.

This chain connects TRBV5-4 to TRBJ2-3; 8 nucleotides line up with TRBD2. With 5 bases clipped from V and 3 bases from J, the junction kept 14 bases outside the gene matches. Germline CDR1 SGHNT, CDR2 YYREEE (reference sequence). The CDR3 covers 17 residues. The CDR3 DNA sequence: TGTGCCAGCAGGACCAGGGAACTAGCGGCCGGAACAGATACGCAGTATTTT. Its protein product is CASRTRELAAGTDTQYF.

This sequence joins TRBV15 and TRBJ1-2; 7 nucleotides align to TRBD1. The CDR3 sequence is 15 residues long. Trimming at V came to 1 base and at J to 2 bases, leaving 4 bases not matched to a gene. The germline V gene encodes CDR1 LNHNV and CDR2 YYDKDF (reference sequence). Written as DNA, the CDR3 is TGTGCCACCAGCAGAGTAGGGGGCCCAAACTATGGCTACACCTTC. Translation: CATSRVGGPNYGYTF.

The chain combines TRBV25-1 with TRBJ2-1; TRBD2 aligns across 12 bases. Germline lookup yields CDR1 MGHDK and CDR2 SYGVNS. Losses at the gene ends were 3 bases for V and 4 bases for J; bases not matched to a gene: 1. This CDR3 comprises 15 residues. CDR3 amino acids: CASSDGTSGYNEQFF. The CDR3, as DNA: TGTGCCAGCAGTGACGGGACTAGCGGGTACAATGAGCAGTTCTTC.

The chain joins TRBV7-9 to TRBJ2-5; 9 bases agree with TRBD2. This CDR3 spans 19 amino acids. Germline CDR1 and CDR2: SEHNR and FQNEAQ (reference sequence). Trimming removed 2 bases from V and 0 bases from J; junction bases left unmatched: 13. The CDR3 region is CASSLSIRGLATDQETQYF. The CDR3 coding sequence is TGTGCCAGCAGCTTATCGATTCGAGGACTAGCGACGGACCAAGAGACCCAGTACTTC.

The V gene is TRBV5-4, the J gene TRBJ1-2, with a possible D match to TRBD1 (6 bases). Germline-derived CDR1 and CDR2 are SGHNT and YYREEE (reference sequence). The CDR3 consists of 14 residues. Deletions cut 6 bases from V and 3 bases from J, with 15 bases between. In DNA form, the CDR3 reads TGTGCCAGCACCCTCAGGGGCAGCCACTATGGCTACACCTTC. This gives the protein CASTLRGSHYGYTF.

The genes are TRBV7-2 and TRBJ2-1, with TRBD2 identical over 9 bases. Germline V gene lookup returns CDR1 SGHTA and CDR2 FQGNSA. With V trimmed by 1 base and J by 2 bases, 3 bases remained unmatched. The CDR3 is made up of 16 amino acids. CDR3 nucleotide sequence: TGTGCCAGCAGCTTAGGAGCTAGCGGGACCTACAATGAGCAGTTCTTC. Protein sequence: CASSLGASGTYNEQFF.

The V call is TRBV4-1, the J call TRBJ2-3, with 15 bases aligning to TRBD2. V lost 4 bases, J lost 7 bases, and 6 bases stayed unmatched. CDR3 size: 16 residues. The V gene's germline CDR1 is MGHRA and CDR2 YSYEKL. This CDR3 is CASSRTSGRVTNTQYF. The CDR3 DNA reads as TGCGCCAGCAGCCGGACTAGCGGGAGGGTAACAAATACGCAGTATTTT.

The CDR3: CAISRGQDTNYGYTF. The CDR3 region has the DNA TGTGCCATCAGTCGGGGACAGGATACTAACTATGGCTACACCTTC. This rearrangement joins TRBV10-3 to TRBJ1-2; 8 bases align to TRBD1. J was trimmed by 0 bases and V by 5 bases; bases with no gene match: 5. Germline lookup yields CDR1 ENHRY and CDR2 SYGVKD. This CDR3 is 15 amino acids long.

The J gene is TRBJ2-1, the V gene TRBV11-3; 7 nucleotides agree with TRBD1. The CDR3 covers 13 residues. Losses at the gene ends were 5 bases for V and 8 bases for J; bases not matched to a gene: 6. The germline V gene encodes CDR1 SGHNT and CDR2 YENEEA. CDR3 region: CASSATGFYEQFF. CDR3 nucleotides: TGTGCCAGCAGCGCGACAGGGTTCTATGAGCAGTTCTTC.

The V gene is TRBV10-3, the J gene TRBJ1-2, with TRBD1 matching 9 bases. The CDR3 has 17 amino acids. Trimming cost V 0 bases and J 8 bases; bases outside gene matches: 13. Germline CDR1 and CDR2: ENHRY and SYGVKD. CDR3 DNA: TGTGCCATCAGTGAGTCGAGGACAGGGGCAGGTGGTTTCGGCTACACCTTC. Translating gives CAISESRTGAGGFGYTF.